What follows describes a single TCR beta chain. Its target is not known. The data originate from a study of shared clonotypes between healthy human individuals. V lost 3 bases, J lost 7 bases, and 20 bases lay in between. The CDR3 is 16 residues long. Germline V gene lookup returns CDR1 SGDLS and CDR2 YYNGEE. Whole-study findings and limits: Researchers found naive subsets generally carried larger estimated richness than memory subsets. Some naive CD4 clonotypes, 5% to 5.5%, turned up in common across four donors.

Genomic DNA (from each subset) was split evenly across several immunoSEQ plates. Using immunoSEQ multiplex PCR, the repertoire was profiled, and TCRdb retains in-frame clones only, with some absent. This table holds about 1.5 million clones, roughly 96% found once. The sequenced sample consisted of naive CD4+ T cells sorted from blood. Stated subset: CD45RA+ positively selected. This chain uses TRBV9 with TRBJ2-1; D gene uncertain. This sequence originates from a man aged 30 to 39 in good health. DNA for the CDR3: TGTGCCAGCAGCGGGGTGGCTAGTAAACTTGTGAATGAGCAGTTCTTC. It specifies CASSGVASKLVNEQFF.